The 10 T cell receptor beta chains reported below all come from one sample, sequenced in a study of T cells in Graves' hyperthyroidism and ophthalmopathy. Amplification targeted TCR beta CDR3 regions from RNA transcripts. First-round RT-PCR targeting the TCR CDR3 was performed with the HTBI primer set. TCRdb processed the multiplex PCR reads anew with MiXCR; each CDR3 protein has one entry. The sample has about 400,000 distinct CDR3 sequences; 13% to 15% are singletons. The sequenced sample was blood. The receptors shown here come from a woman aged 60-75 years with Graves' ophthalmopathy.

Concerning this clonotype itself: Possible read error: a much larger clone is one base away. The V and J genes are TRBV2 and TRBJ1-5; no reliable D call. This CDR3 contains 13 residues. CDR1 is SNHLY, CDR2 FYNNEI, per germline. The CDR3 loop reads CTSSERPNQPQHF. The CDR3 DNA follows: TGTACCAGCAGTGAAAGACCCAATCAGCCCCAGCATTTT.

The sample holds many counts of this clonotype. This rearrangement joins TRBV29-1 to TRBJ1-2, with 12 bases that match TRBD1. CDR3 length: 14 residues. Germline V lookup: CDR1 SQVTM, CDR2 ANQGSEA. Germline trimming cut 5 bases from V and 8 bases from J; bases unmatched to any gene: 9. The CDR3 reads CSVSRDRGPGGYTF. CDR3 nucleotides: TGCAGCGTTTCCCGGGACAGGGGGCCTGGCGGCTACACCTTC.

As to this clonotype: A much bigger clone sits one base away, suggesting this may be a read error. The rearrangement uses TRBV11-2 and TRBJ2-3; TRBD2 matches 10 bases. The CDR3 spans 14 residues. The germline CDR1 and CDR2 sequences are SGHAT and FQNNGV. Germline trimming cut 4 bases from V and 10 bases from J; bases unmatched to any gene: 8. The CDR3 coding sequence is TGTGCCAGCAGCTGGAGCGGGAGGGGAGAGGCGCAGTATTTT. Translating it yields CASSWSGRGEAQYF.

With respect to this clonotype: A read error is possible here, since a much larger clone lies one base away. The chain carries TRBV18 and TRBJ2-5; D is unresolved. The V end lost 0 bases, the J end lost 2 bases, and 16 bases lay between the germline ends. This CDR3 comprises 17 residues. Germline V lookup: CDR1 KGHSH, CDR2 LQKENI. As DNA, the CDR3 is TGTGCCAGCTCACCACCGGATCGCGGAAAGCGACAAGAGACCCAGTACTTC. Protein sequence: CASSPPDRGKRQETQYF.

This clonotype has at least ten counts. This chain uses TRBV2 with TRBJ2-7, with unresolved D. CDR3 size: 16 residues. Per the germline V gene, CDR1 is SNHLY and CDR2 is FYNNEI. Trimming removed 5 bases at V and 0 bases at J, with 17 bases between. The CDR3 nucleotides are TGTGCCAGCAGTCCGAGCTTGGCCTTTAGCTCCTACGAGCAGTACTTC. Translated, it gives CASSPSLAFSSYEQYF.

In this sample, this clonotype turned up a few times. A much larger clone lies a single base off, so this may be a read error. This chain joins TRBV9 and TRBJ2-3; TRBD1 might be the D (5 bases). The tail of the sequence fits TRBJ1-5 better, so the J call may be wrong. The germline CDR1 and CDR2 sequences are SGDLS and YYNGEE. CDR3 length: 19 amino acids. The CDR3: CASSVDPGASGTSTDTQHF. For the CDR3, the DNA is TGTGCCAGCAGCGTAGATCCTGGGGCTAGCGGGACTAGCACAGATACGCAGCATTTT.

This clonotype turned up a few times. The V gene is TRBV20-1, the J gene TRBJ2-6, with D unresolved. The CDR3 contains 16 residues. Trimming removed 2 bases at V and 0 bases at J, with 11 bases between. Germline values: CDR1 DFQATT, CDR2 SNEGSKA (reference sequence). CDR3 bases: TGCAGTGCTAGAAGGGCAGGAGTCTCTGGGGCCAACGTCCTGACTTTC. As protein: CSARRAGVSGANVLTF.

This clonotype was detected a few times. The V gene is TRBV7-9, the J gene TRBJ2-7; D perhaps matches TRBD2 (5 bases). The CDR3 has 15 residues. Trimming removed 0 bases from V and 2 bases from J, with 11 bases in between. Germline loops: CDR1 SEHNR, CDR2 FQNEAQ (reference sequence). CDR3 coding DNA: TGTGCCAGCAGCTTAGCGGCAGAGGGAGCCTACGAGCAGTACTTC. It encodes CASSLAAEGAYEQYF. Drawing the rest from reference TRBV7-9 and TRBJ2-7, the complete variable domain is DTGVSQNPRHKITKRGQNVTFRCDPISEHNRLYWYRQTLGQGPEFLTYFQNEAQLEKSRLLSDRFSAERPKGSFSTLEIQRTEQGDSAMYLCASSLAAEGAYEQYFGPGTRLTVT.

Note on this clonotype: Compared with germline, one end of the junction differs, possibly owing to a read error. The CDR3 bases are TGCAGTGCTAGTCCCGGGACTAGCGGCACAAATACGCAGTATTTT. Amino acids: CSASPGTSGTNTQYF. J is TRBJ2-3 and V is TRBV20-1; 11 bases match TRBD2. CDR3 length: 15 residues. Germline V gene data show CDR1 as DFQATT and CDR2 as SNEGSKA (reference sequence).

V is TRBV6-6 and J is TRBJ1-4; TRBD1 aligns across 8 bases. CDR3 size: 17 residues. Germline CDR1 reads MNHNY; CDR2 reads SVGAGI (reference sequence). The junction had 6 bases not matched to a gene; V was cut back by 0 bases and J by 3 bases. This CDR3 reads CASSYSPQGAPNEKLFF. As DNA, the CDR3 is TGTGCCAGCAGTTACTCCCCCCAGGGGGCCCCTAATGAAAAACTGTTTTTT.